Listed here is a single T cell receptor beta chain. Per the original methods: Reference gene primer amplification yielded estimated nucleated cell counts. Profiled with immunoSEQ multiplex PCR; TCRdb holds only in-frame clones, not every one. The V and J calls and the clone size are those of that table, but D and trimming were determined from the DNA. The sample contains some 100,000 clones, roughly 80% of which appear only once. J lost 2 bases, V lost 7 bases, and 7 bases had no gene match. The length of the CDR3 is 15 residues. Germline V gene lookup returns CDR1 MDHEN and CDR2 SYDVKM. These data are taken from a study of blood T cell repertoires in COVID-19. Across the study: Italy, Spain and the United States were the sources of the convalescent and acute COVID-19 samples. PBMCs, B-cell-depleted T cells, or T cells provided the cDNA or gDNA that made up the material.

V usage is TRBV28 and J usage is TRBJ2-2; 7 nucleotides agree with TRBD2. Sequences were obtained from peripheral blood. The clonotype comes from a man aged 45-65 years with acute or convalescent COVID-19. The CDR3 DNA is TGTGCCAGCAACCCTACTAGCGACAACACCGGGGAGCTGTTTTTT. Its translation: CASNPTSDNTGELFF.